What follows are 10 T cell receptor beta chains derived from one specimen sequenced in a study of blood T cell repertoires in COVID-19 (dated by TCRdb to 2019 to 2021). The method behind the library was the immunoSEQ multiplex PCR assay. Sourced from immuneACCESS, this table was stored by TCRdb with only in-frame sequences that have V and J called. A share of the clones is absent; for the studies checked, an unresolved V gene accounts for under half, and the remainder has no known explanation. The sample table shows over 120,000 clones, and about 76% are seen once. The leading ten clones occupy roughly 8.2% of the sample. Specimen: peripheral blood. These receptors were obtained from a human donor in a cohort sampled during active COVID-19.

This chain's CDR3 is CASSLYSVGTGNDEQYF. Written as DNA, the CDR3 is TGTGCCAGCTCACTGTACTCGGTCGGGACAGGGAACGACGAGCAGTACTTC. This sequence joins TRBV18 and TRBJ2-7; 9 bases are shared with TRBD1. The CDR3 sequence is 17 residues long. The V gene end was trimmed by 4 bases and the J gene end by 5 bases; junction bases not matched to a gene: 15. Germline CDR1 is KGHSH and CDR2 is LQKENI.

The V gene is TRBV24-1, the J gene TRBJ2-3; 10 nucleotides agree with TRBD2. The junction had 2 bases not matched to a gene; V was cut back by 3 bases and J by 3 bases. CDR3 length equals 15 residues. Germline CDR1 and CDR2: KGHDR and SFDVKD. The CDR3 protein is CATSDMTSGTDTQYF. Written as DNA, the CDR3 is TGTGCCACCAGTGATATGACTAGCGGGACAGATACGCAGTATTTT.

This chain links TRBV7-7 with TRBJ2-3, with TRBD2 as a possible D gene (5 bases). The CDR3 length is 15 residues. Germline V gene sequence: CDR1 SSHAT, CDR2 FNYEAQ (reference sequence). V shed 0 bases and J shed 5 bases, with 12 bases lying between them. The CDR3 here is CASSLAGVIGDTQYF. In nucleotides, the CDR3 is TGTGCCAGCAGCTTAGCGGGAGTGATTGGAGATACGCAGTATTTT.

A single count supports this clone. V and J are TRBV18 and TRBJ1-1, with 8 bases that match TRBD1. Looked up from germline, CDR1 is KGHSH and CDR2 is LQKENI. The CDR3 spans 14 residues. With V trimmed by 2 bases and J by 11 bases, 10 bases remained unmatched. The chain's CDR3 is CASSPGTGASRAFF. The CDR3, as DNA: TGTGCCAGCTCACCAGGGACAGGAGCTTCCAGGGCTTTCTTT.

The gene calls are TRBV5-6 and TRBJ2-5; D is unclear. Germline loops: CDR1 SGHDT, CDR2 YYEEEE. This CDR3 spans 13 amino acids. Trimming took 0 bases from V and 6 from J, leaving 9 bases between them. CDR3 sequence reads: CASSLGYGQTQYF. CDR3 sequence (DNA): TGTGCCAGCAGCTTGGGGTACGGTCAGACCCAGTACTTC.

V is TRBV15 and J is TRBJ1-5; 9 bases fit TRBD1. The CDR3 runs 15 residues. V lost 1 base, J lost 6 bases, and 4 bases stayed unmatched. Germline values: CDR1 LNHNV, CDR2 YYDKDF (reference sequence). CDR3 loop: CATSRGGTGTQPQHF. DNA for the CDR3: TGTGCCACCAGCAGAGGTGGGACAGGGACTCAGCCCCAGCATTTT.

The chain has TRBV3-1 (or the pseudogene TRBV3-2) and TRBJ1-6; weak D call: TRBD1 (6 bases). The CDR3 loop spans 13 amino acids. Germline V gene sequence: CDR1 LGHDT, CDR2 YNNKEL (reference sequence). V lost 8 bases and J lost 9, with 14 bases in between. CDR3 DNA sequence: TGTGCCAGCTCCACGACAGGATTTTCACCCCTCCACTTT. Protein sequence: CASSTTGFSPLHF.

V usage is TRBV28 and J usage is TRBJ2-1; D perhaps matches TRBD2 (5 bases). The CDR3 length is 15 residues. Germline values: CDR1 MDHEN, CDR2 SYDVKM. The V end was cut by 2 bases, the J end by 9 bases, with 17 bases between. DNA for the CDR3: TGTGCCAGCAGTTTAGTGCAGGCCGACCGGGGTGAGCAGTTCTTC. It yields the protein CASSLVQADRGEQFF.

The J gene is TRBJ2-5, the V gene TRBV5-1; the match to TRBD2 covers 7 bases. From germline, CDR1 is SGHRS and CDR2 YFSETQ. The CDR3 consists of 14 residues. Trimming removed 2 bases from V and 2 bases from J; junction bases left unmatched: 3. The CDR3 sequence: CASSFAGAQETQYF. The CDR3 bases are TGCGCCAGCAGCTTTGCGGGAGCTCAAGAGACCCAGTACTTC.

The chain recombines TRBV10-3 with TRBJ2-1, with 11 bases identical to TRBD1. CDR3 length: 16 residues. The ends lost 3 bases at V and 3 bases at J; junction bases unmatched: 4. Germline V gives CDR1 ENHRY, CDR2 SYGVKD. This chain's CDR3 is CAISETGTGGYNEQFF. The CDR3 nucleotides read TGTGCCATCAGTGAAACCGGGACAGGGGGCTACAATGAGCAGTTCTTC.